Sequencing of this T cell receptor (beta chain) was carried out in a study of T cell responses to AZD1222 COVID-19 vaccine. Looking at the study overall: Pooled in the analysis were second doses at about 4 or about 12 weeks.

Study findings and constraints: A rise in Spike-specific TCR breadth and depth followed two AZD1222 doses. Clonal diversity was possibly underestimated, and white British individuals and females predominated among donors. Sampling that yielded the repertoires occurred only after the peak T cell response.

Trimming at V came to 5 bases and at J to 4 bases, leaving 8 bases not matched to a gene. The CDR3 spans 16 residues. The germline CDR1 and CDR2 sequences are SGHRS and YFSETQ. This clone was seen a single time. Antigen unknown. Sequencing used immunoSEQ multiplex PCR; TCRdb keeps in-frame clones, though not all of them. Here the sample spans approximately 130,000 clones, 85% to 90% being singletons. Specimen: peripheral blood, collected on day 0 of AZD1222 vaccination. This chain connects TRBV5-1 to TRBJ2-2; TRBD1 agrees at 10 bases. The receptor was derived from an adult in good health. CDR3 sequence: CASRPGQGLGTGELFF. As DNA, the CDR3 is TGCGCCAGCAGGCCGGGACAGGGGTTGGGCACCGGGGAGCTGTTTTTT.